Here is one T cell receptor (beta chain) with its context. This clone was recorded at least ten times. What this receptor recognizes is not known. The read ends 3 residues shy of where the CDR3 ends; the end is completed using the germline J gene. For sequencing, equivalent amounts of genomic DNA were input from CVID and control samples. For every sample, a 60 bp segment covering the rearranged TCRbeta CDR3 region was amplified and then sequenced. The immunoSEQ assay, a bias-corrected multiplex PCR combined with high-throughput sequencing, was used to amplify TCRbeta. Turning to the authors' computational methods: Each unique nucleotide sequence was treated as a clone and annotated with V, D and J genes, copy number and frequency. Sequences were labeled productive if in frame, and non-productive if out of frame or containing stop codons. As previously described, clonality was computed from Shannon's entropy. Mean CDR3 Kyte-Doolittle hydropathy was derived from the predicted amino acid sequences of productive clones. Scaled V gene usage was hierarchically clustered using Manhattan distance and complete linkage with the R hclust function. Sharing of clones by CDR3 amino acid sequence was evaluated through resampling of 12 repertoires per group over 100 rounds. Repertoires were searched for approximately 70 published EBV-specific and a few hundred published CMV-specific TCRbeta sequences. A couple of CVID samples yielding fewer than 10,000 sequences were excluded from analysis, leaving over 35 CVID repertoires. TCRdb took over this immuneACCESS table, retaining in-frame rearrangements with V and J assigned. Such tables are incomplete; in checked studies, under half of the missing clones stem from an unresolved V gene, and the remainder is unexplained. V and J calls and clone size are copied from that table; D and trimming were computed from the DNA. The sample has approximately 58,000 clones on record, with no singletons. The ten largest clones add up to about 5.7% of the sample.

The CDR3 measures 15 amino acids from cysteine to phenylalanine. Sequencing covers 36 bases of the CDR3, shown here with the frame starting at base 1. At the junction V is shortened by 0 bases and J by 4 bases, with 12 bases in between. From the germline V gene, CDR1 is SGHDN and CDR2 is FVKESK. This sample is part of a study of T cell clonality in common variable immunodeficiency (dated by TCRdb to between 2015 and 2016). What the work shows at the level of the full study, not this receptor alone: Reportedly, TCRbeta sequences from CVID had fewer deletions and N-nucleotide insertions, and highly modified clones with 13 or more V deletions were absent from CVID. Although equal DNA input was used, an average of about 75,000 unique sequences per sample was obtained for controls, compared with about 29,000 for CVID samples. CVID subjects shared fewer TCRbeta clones with each other than healthy controls did (p < 0.0001). Patient heterogeneity within the CVID cohort put limits on correlating repertoire features with clinical complications. Increased TCRbeta clonality was found in CVID subjects compared with healthy controls (t-test p = 0.018), with the increase being most characteristic of about a third of subjects. According to the authors, figuring out what caused the increased clonality in CVID would require sequencing the repertoires of T cell subpopulations.

Predominantly Caucasian heritage was noted among both the CVID patients and the healthy controls. Heparinized peripheral whole blood samples of about 4.5 to 8.5 ml were collected from each donor. Genomic DNA from adults with common variable immune deficiency (CVID) and from healthy adult controls was the source for sequencing TCRbeta CDR3 repertoires. The control group comprised 22 healthy adult volunteers, some 12 female and roughly ten male, aged roughly 20 to 66 years with a mean age of approximately 30. To isolate peripheral blood mononuclear cells, diluted blood was subjected to density centrifugation over Hypaque 1077 or Ficoll-Paque. Genomic DNA was obtained from unsorted mononuclear cells using either Qiagen column purification or a centrifugation-based method.

Input material: peripheral blood mononuclear cells. The rearranged chain carries TRBV14 and TRBJ1-2, and TRBD1 may be the D gene, going by 6 matching bases. The receptor comes from a person aged 18 to 75 in good health. CDR3 sequence: CASSQETGTLYGYTF. The CDR3 DNA, read in part, is TGTGCCAGCAGCCAAGAAACCGGGACACTCTATGGC.